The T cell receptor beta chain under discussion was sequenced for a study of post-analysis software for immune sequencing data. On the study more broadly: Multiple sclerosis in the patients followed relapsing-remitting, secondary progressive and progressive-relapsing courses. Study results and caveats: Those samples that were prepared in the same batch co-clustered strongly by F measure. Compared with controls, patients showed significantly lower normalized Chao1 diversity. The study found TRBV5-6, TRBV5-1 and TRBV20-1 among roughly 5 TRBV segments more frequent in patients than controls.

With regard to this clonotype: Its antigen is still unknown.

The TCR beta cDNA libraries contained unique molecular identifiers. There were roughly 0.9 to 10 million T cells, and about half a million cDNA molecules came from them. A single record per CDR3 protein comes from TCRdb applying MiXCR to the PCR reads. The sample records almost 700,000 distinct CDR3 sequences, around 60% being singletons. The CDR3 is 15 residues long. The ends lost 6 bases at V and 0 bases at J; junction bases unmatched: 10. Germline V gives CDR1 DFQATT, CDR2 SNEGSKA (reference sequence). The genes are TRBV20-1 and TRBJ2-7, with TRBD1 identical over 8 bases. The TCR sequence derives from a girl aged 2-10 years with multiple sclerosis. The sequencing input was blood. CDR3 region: CSAANPDRDSYEQYF. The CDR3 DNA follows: TGCAGTGCCGCGAATCCGGACAGGGACTCCTACGAGCAGTACTTC.